The rows below give T cell receptor beta chains drawn from one sample of a study of a mutant IDH1 vaccine in newly diagnosed glioma. Clones were sequenced by immunoSEQ multiplex PCR, and TCRdb holds only the in-frame ones, with some missing. The profile covers tens of thousands of clones, with around 87% appearing a single time and about 1.4% taken by the ten largest. Antigens for these TCRs are unknown. Source: PBMCs, taken from a glioma patient whose treatment included an IDH1 peptide vaccine. These receptors were taken from a man aged 35 to 55 with glioma. Both conserved end residues are part of each CDR3. The D gene is left open where the match is weak. Rows may omit the clone size; those that give it use once, few, many or a size class.

j_gene: TRBJ1-1
v_gene: TRBV19
abundance: once
len: 12
d_gene: NA
CDR3aa: CASSPLSTEAFF
CDR3nt: TGTGCCAGTAGTCCCCTGAGCACTGAAGCTTTCTTT

j_gene: TRBJ2-3
v_gene: TRBV5-1
abundance: NA
len: 14
d_gene: NA
CDR3aa: CASSLASGTDTQYF
CDR3nt: TGCGCCAGCAGCTTGGCTAGCGGCACAGATACGCAGTATTTT

j_gene: TRBJ2-3
v_gene: TRBV9
abundance: NA
len: 15
d_gene: NA
CDR3aa: CASKTGATSTDTQYF
CDR3nt: TGTGCCAGCAAGACAGGTGCTACTAGCACAGATACGCAGTATTTT

j_gene: TRBJ1-3
v_gene: TRBV5-6
abundance: NA
len: 13
d_gene: NA
CDR3aa: CASSSGSGNTIYF
CDR3nt: TGTGCCAGCAGCTCCGGCTCTGGAAACACCATATATTTT

j_gene: TRBJ1-1
v_gene: TRBV19
abundance: NA
len: 15
d_gene: NA
CDR3aa: CASSPQGRMNTEAFF
CDR3nt: TGTGCCAGTAGTCCCCAGGGACGGATGAACACTGAAGCTTTCTTT

j_gene: TRBJ1-1
v_gene: TRBV7-9
abundance: NA
len: 14
d_gene: NA
CDR3aa: CASSRLDWNTEAFF
CDR3nt: TGTGCCAGCAGCAGATTGGACTGGAACACTGAAGCTTTCTTT

j_gene: TRBJ2-3
v_gene: TRBV7-8
abundance: NA
len: 17
d_gene: NA
CDR3aa: CASSLGRVLAQAHPQYF
CDR3nt: TGTGCCAGCAGCTTAGGCCGGGTGTTAGCGCAAGCCCATCCGCAGTATTTT

j_gene: TRBJ1-4
v_gene: TRBV21-1
abundance: NA
len: 12
d_gene: NA
CDR3aa: CASRTGVGKLFF
CDR3nt: TGTGCCAGCAGGACAGGGGTCGGAAAACTGTTTTTT

j_gene: TRBJ1-5
v_gene: TRBV5-1
abundance: NA
len: 13
d_gene: NA
CDR3aa: CASRGGGLQPQHF
CDR3nt: TGCGCCAGCAGAGGCGGGGGCCTTCAGCCCCAGCATTTT

j_gene: TRBJ2-7
v_gene: TRBV13
abundance: NA
len: 15
d_gene: TRBD1
CDR3aa: CASSLVRQGAYEQYF
CDR3nt: TGTGCCAGCAGTTTGGTGAGACAGGGAGCCTACGAGCAGTACTTC

j_gene: TRBJ2-7
v_gene: TRBV4-1
abundance: NA
len: 15
d_gene: TRBD2
CDR3aa: CASSRTSGSSYEQYF
CDR3nt: TGCGCCAGCAGCCGGACTAGCGGGAGCTCCTACGAGCAGTACTTC

j_gene: TRBJ2-5
v_gene: TRBV10-3
abundance: NA
len: 14
d_gene: NA
CDR3aa: CAIASRADQETQYF
CDR3nt: TGTGCCATCGCTTCTAGGGCCGACCAAGAGACCCAGTACTTC

j_gene: TRBJ1-2
v_gene: TRBV6-5
abundance: NA
len: 14
d_gene: TRBD1
CDR3aa: CASRGTGMNYGYTF
CDR3nt: TGTGCCAGCAGGGGGACAGGGATGAACTATGGCTACACCTTC

j_gene: TRBJ1-1
v_gene: TRBV11-1
abundance: NA
len: 14
d_gene: NA
CDR3aa: CASSYGTENTEAFF
CDR3nt: TGTGCCAGCAGCTACGGGACTGAGAACACTGAAGCTTTCTTT

j_gene: TRBJ2-7
v_gene: TRBV25-1
abundance: once
len: 12
d_gene: NA
CDR3aa: CASRASGYEQYF
CDR3nt: TGTGCCAGCAGGGCAAGTGGTTACGAGCAGTACTTC

j_gene: TRBJ1-4
v_gene: TRBV6-5
abundance: NA
len: 16
d_gene: NA
CDR3aa: CASSYSPRATNEKLFF
CDR3nt: TGTGCCAGCAGTTACTCCCCCAGGGCAACTAATGAAAAACTGTTTTTT

j_gene: TRBJ2-3
v_gene: TRBV7-2
abundance: NA
len: 12
d_gene: NA
CDR3aa: CASSLRTDTQYF
CDR3nt: TGTGCCAGCAGCTTACGCACAGATACGCAGTATTTT

j_gene: TRBJ2-1
v_gene: TRBV6-4
abundance: NA
len: 16
d_gene: TRBD2
CDR3aa: CASSDSAERELNEQFF
CDR3nt: TGTGCCAGCAGTGACTCGGCGGAGCGGGAGCTCAATGAGCAGTTCTTC

j_gene: TRBJ2-5
v_gene: TRBV5-1
abundance: NA
len: 14
d_gene: NA
CDR3aa: CASSVSNVQETQYF
CDR3nt: TGCGCCAGCAGTGTATCAAACGTCCAAGAGACCCAGTACTTC

j_gene: TRBJ2-6
v_gene: TRBV2
abundance: NA
len: 17
d_gene: NA
CDR3aa: CASSEDWRFSGANVLTF
CDR3nt: TGTGCCAGCAGTGAAGATTGGCGGTTCTCTGGGGCCAACGTCCTGACTTTC

j_gene: TRBJ2-3
v_gene: TRBV4-3
abundance: NA
len: 13
d_gene: NA
CDR3aa: CASSQGGDDTQYF
CDR3nt: TGCGCCAGCAGCCAAGGGGGAGATGATACGCAGTATTTT

j_gene: TRBJ1-5
v_gene: TRBV6-5
abundance: once
len: 15
d_gene: NA
CDR3aa: CASSYRQDSNQPQHF
CDR3nt: TGTGCCAGCAGTTACAGACAGGATAGCAATCAGCCCCAGCATTTT